The text below deals with one T cell receptor (beta chain). Germline V lookup: CDR1 SNHLY, CDR2 FYNNEI. CDR3 length: 15 amino acids. V lost 2 bases and J lost 10, with 15 bases in between. These data come from a study of blood T cell repertoires in COVID-19. Study information: The United States, Italy and Spain were the sources of the acute and convalescent COVID-19 samples.

This table comes from immunoSEQ multiplex PCR, and its TCRdb copy is limited to in-frame clones, with some not included. The sample holds approximately 270,000 clones; about 89% are singletons and the top ten take around 0.88%. The chain employs TRBV2 and TRBJ1-6; tentatively, D is TRBD1 (5 bases). The sample was peripheral blood. This receptor was identified in a man younger than 45 with acute or convalescent COVID-19. CDR3 in DNA: TGTGCCAGCAGTGAAAGGGCAGGGTTTCAGTCACCCCTCCACTTT. Its translation is CASSERAGFQSPLHF.